The 21 T cell receptor beta chains below all came from one sample that was sequenced in a study of shared clonotypes between healthy human individuals. Profiling relied on immunoSEQ multiplex PCR, and the TCRdb table lists in-frame clones only, not all of them. The profile shows roughly 1,100,000 clones, roughly 80% of them singletons. The sequencing sample was made of memory CD4+ T cells sorted from blood. Described subset: CD45RA-negative fraction. These receptors originate from a man younger than 35 in good health.

The chain is built from TRBV30 and TRBJ1-1; D unresolved. Germline CDR1 reads GTSNPN; CDR2 reads SVGIG (reference sequence). The CDR3 has 13 amino acids. The V gene lost 7 bases and the J gene lost 3 bases, with 15 bases spanning the gap. The CDR3 sequence is CAYLIGIYTEAFF. CDR3 coding DNA: TGTGCCTATCTCATAGGGATCTACACTGAAGCTTTCTTT.

The chain links TRBV28 to TRBJ1-1; D unresolved. Germline-derived CDR1 and CDR2 are MDHEN and SYDVKM. V was pared by 4 bases and J by 4 bases, with 13 bases between. There are 14 residues in the CDR3. This CDR3 reads CASSSSGVGTEAFF. The CDR3 DNA is TGTGCCAGCAGTTCCTCCGGGGTGGGCACTGAAGCTTTCTTT.

The J gene is TRBJ2-7, the V gene TRBV9; no clear D gene. The CDR3 length is 15 residues. The germline V gene has CDR1 SGDLS and CDR2 YYNGEE. The germline V and J ends were trimmed by 0 bases and 3 bases, with 13 bases remaining between them. CDR3 nucleotide sequence: TGTGCCAGCAGCGTAGGAGGCTTCGCCTTCTACGAGCAGTACTTC. Amino acid sequence: CASSVGGFAFYEQYF.

As concerns this clone: The conserved phenylalanine or tryptophan is not found at the CDR3 terminus, so this likely reflects a read error. It is unclear where the CDR3 begins or ends on the DNA, so no DNA is shown, and the CDR3 is as TCRdb lists it. CDR3 region: CASSDSLAGAC. The chain uses TRBV6-4 and TRBJ2-6; TRBD2, the table's D call, was not compared with the DNA. From its first to its last residue, the CDR3 has 11 amino acids. Germline CDR1 and CDR2: MRHNA and SNTAGT.

CDR3 nucleotide sequence: TGTGCCAGCAGAACCTACAAGCAAACTGAAGCTTTCTTT. Translation: CASRTYKQTEAFF. This chain connects TRBV11-2 to TRBJ1-1; D is undetermined. The CDR3 runs to 13 residues. Trimming shortened V by 6 bases and J by 5 bases, and 13 bases separated the two germline ends. Germline loops: CDR1 SGHAT, CDR2 FQNNGV.

The chain uses TRBV28 and TRBJ1-6; TRBD1 might be the D (6 bases). V was cut by 7 bases and J by 5 bases, with 12 bases left in between. Germline values: CDR1 MDHEN, CDR2 SYDVKM. The CDR3 consists of 14 residues. CDR3 region: CASIYRANNSPLHF. CDR3 bases: TGTGCCAGCATTTACAGGGCAAATAATTCACCCCTCCACTTT. The whole variable domain, filled in from reference TRBV28 and TRBJ1-6, reads DVKVTQSSRYLVKRTGEKVFLECVQDMDHENMFWYRQDPGLGLRLIYFSYDVKMKEKGDIPEGYSVSREKKERFSLILESASTNQTSMYLCASIYRANNSPLHFGNGTRLTVT.

This chain connects TRBV2 to TRBJ2-2, with D tentatively TRBD1 (6 bases). This CDR3 comprises 14 residues. V lost 5 bases and J lost 5, with 12 bases in between. Germline assignment: CDR1 SNHLY and CDR2 FYNNEI. CDR3 sequence reads: CASSSPGVTGELFF. As DNA, the CDR3 is TGTGCCAGCAGTTCCCCAGGGGTGACCGGGGAGCTGTTTTTT.

CDR3 nucleotide sequence: TGTGCCAGCAGCTTAAGACAGGGGAGTGGGGAGCTGTTTTTT. It specifies CASSLRQGSGELFF. V is TRBV11-3 and J is TRBJ2-2; 8 nucleotides align to TRBD1. Unmatched junction bases numbered 4, after V lost 2 bases and J lost 8 bases. This CDR3 contains 14 residues. CDR1 is SGHNT, CDR2 YENEEA, per germline.

The chain employs TRBV9 and TRBJ2-7; D possibly corresponds to TRBD1 (5 bases). V lost 4 bases to trimming and J lost 5 bases, with 19 bases between them. This CDR3 contains 15 residues. Germline lookup yields CDR1 SGDLS and CDR2 YYNGEE. The CDR3 reads CASSKGATPPHEQYF. For the CDR3, the DNA is TGTGCCAGCAGCAAAGGGGCCACTCCGCCCCACGAGCAGTACTTC.

Worth noting for this clone: Other DNA sequences within the sample encode an identical CDR3. V is TRBV2 and J is TRBJ2-1; D is unresolved. Trimming took 8 bases from V and 7 from J, leaving 9 bases between them. Germline V lookup: CDR1 SNHLY, CDR2 FYNNEI. CDR3 length: 11 residues. The CDR3 loop reads CASSVANEQFF. The CDR3 nucleotides read TGTGCCAGCTCTGTGGCGAATGAGCAGTTCTTC.

This clone was detected a few times. V and J are TRBV2 and TRBJ1-5, with D unclear. This CDR3 has 15 amino acids. Trimming removed 3 bases from V and 2 bases from J, with 11 bases in between. From germline, CDR1 is SNHLY and CDR2 FYNNEI. The CDR3 loop is CASSDGKGGNQPQHF. The CDR3 coding sequence is TGTGCCAGCAGTGATGGGAAGGGAGGCAATCAGCCCCAGCATTTT.

This clone was detected ten times or more. This CDR3 is also generated by other DNA sequences in the sample. The chain employs TRBV5-1 and TRBJ2-7; 11 bases are a match to TRBD2. The CDR3 consists of 15 residues. Germline V gene sequence: CDR1 SGHRS, CDR2 YFSETQ. V lost 4 bases, J lost 1 base, and 4 bases stayed unmatched. CDR3 DNA sequence: TGCGCCAGCAGCCCACGGACTAGCGGGTCCTACGAGCAGTACTTC. Translation: CASSPRTSGSYEQYF.

This chain's CDR3 is CSAIQGGGYTF. In DNA, the CDR3 is TGCAGTGCGATACAGGGGGGAGGCTACACCTTC. V is TRBV20-1 and J is TRBJ1-2, with 8 nucleotides matching TRBD1. The CDR3 consists of 11 residues. Germline trimming cut 6 bases from V and 8 bases from J; bases unmatched to any gene: 5. Germline CDR1 DFQATT, CDR2 SNEGSKA (reference sequence).

This clone was seen only once. The chain employs TRBV7-2 and TRBJ1-1; 7 bases agree with TRBD1. The CDR3 contains 16 residues. The germline CDR1 and CDR2 sequences are SGHTA and FQGNSA. The junction had 13 bases not matched to a gene; V was cut back by 5 bases and J by 4 bases. Here the CDR3 reads CASSQRGTVSGTEAFF. Here the CDR3 DNA reads TGTGCCAGCAGCCAAAGGGGGACAGTCTCCGGCACTGAAGCTTTCTTT.

The CDR3 nucleotides read TGCGCCAGCAGCCATCCGGACAGTACCTACGAGCAGTACTTC. This gives the protein CASSHPDSTYEQYF. This chain uses TRBV4-3 with TRBJ2-7, with a tentative D call TRBD1 (6 bases). Germline V gives CDR1 LGHNA, CDR2 YSLEER. The ends were cut back, 3 bases at V and 2 bases at J, with 11 bases in the middle. CDR3 length equals 14 residues.

In its sample, this clone was seen once. The chain recombines TRBV5-1 with TRBJ2-2, with D perhaps matching TRBD1 or TRBD2 (6 bases each). V was shortened by 1 base and J by 4 bases, with 11 bases between the two germline ends. Germline V lookup: CDR1 SGHRS, CDR2 YFSETQ. CDR3 length: 15 amino acids. CDR3 in DNA: TGCGCCAGCAGCTTGAAACAGGGAGGCACCGGGGAGCTGTTTTTT. This encodes CASSLKQGGTGELFF.

This clone came up many times. The rearrangement links TRBV28 to TRBJ1-2; D is uncertain. Germline loops: CDR1 MDHEN, CDR2 SYDVKM. This CDR3 region has 14 residues. V was pared by 11 bases and J by 2 bases, with 18 bases between. In DNA, the CDR3 is TGTGCCGACCAAGATGCGACGGGAAACTATGGCTACACCTTC. It translates to CADQDATGNYGYTF.

On this clone itself: This CDR3 is also generated by other DNA sequences in the sample. This chain links TRBV2 with TRBJ1-5; perhaps TRBD1 as D (5 bases). The length of the CDR3 is 14 residues. CDR1 and CDR2 from the germline V gene are SNHLY and FYNNEI. Trimming took off 6 bases at V and 7 bases at J, with 16 bases between the two ends. The CDR3 DNA sequence: TGTGCCAGCAGCCGGGACGGCGGGAACCAGCCCCAGCATTTT. Translation: CASSRDGGNQPQHF.

This chain connects TRBV11-2 to TRBJ1-1; no reliable D call. The CDR3 loop spans 13 amino acids. V was trimmed by 5 bases and J by 0 bases, leaving 7 bases between them. The germline CDR1 and CDR2 sequences are SGHAT and FQNNGV. CDR3 protein: CASSPEMNTEAFF. DNA for the CDR3: TGTGCCAGCAGCCCGGAGATGAACACTGAAGCTTTCTTT.

V is TRBV4-1 and J is TRBJ2-3; no clear D gene. V was pared by 0 bases and J by 3 bases, with 10 bases between. Germline V gives CDR1 MGHRA, CDR2 YSYEKL. The CDR3 runs to 15 residues. This chain's CDR3 is CASSQDSARTDTQYF. The CDR3 DNA reads as TGCGCCAGCAGCCAAGATTCTGCCAGAACAGATACGCAGTATTTT.

The rearrangement uses TRBV6-1 and TRBJ1-5; D is unresolved. The V gene lost 8 bases and the J gene lost 2 bases, with 7 bases spanning the gap. The CDR3 sequence is 12 residues long. Germline assignment: CDR1 MNHNS and CDR2 SASEGT. The DNA for the CDR3 is TGTGCCAGCGGGCGTGGCAATCAGCCCCAGCATTTT. This translates into CASGRGNQPQHF.